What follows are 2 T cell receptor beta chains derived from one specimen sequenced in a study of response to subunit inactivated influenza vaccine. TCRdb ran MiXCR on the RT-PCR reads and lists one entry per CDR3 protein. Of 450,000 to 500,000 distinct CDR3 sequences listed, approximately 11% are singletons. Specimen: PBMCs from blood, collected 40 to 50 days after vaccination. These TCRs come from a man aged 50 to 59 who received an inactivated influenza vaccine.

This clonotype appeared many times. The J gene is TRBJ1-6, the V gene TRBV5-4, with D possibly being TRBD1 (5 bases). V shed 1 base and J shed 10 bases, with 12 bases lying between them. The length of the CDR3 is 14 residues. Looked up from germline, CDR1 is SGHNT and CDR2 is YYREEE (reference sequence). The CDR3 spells CASSLRGRKSPLHF. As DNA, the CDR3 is TGTGCCAGCAGCTTGCGGGGCCGTAAGTCACCCCTCCACTTT.

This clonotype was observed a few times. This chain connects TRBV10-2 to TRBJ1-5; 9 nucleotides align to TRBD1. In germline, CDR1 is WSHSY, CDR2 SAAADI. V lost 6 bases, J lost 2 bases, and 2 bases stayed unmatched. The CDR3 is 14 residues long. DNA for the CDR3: TGCGCCAGCAGACAGGGGGCTGGCAATCAGCCCCAGCATTTT. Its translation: CASRQGAGNQPQHF.